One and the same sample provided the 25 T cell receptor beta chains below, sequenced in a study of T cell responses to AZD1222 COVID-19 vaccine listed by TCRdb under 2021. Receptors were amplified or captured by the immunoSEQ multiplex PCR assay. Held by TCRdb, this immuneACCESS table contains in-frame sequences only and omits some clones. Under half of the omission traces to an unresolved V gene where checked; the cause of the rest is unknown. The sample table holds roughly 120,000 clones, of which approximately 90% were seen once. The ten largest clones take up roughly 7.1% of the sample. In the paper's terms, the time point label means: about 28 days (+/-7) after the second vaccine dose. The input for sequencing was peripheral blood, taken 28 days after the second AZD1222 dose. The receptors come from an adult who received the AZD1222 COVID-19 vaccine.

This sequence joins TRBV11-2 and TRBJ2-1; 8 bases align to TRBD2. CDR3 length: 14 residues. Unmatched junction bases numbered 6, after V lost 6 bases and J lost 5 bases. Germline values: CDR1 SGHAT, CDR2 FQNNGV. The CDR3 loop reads CASRRGGRNNEQFF. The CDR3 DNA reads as TGTGCCAGCAGGAGGGGCGGGAGGAACAATGAGCAGTTCTTC.

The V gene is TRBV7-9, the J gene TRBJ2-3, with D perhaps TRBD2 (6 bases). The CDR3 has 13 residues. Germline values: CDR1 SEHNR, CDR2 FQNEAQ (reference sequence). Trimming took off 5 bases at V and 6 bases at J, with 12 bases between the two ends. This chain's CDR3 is CASSPLAKDTQYF. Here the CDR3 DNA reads TGTGCCAGCAGCCCACTAGCCAAGGATACGCAGTATTTT. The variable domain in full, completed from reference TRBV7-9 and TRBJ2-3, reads DTGVSQNPRHKITKRGQNVTFRCDPISEHNRLYWYRQTLGQGPEFLTYFQNEAQLEKSRLLSDRFSAERPKGSFSTLEIQRTEQGDSAMYLCASSPLAKDTQYFGPGTRLTVL.

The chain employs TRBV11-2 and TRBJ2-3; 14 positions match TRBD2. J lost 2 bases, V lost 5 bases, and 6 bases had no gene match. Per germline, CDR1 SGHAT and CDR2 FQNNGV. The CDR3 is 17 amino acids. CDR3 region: CASSLGGLAGDTDTQYF. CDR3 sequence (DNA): TGTGCCAGCAGCCTAGGGGGACTAGCGGGGGACACAGATACGCAGTATTTT.

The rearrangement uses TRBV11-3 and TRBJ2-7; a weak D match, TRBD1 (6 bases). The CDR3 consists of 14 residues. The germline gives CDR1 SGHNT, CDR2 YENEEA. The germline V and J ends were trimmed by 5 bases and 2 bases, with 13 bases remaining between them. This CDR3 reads CASSPPDSTYEQYF. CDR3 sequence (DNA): TGTGCCAGCAGCCCCCCGGACAGCACCTACGAGCAGTACTTC.

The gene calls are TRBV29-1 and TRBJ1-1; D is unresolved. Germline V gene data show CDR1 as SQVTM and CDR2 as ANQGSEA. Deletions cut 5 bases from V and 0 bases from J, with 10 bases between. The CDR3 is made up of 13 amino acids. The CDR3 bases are TGCAGCGTTTGTGGCGGGATGAACACTGAAGCTTTCTTT. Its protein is CSVCGGMNTEAFF. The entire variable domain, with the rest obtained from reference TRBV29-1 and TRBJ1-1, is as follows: SAVISQKPSRDICQRGTSLTIQCQVDSQVTMMFWYRQQPGQSLTLIATANQGSEATYESGFVIDKFPISRPNLTFSTLTVSNMSPEDSSIYLCSVCGGMNTEAFFGQGTRLTVV.

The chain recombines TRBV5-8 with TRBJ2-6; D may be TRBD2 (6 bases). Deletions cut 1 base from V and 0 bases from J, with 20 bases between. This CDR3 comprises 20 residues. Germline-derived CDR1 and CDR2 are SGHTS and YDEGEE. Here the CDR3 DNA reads TGTGCCAGCAGCTTGTTTAGTGGGCGGGAAGGGACCTCTGGGGCCAACGTCCTGACTTTC. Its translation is CASSLFSGREGTSGANVLTF.

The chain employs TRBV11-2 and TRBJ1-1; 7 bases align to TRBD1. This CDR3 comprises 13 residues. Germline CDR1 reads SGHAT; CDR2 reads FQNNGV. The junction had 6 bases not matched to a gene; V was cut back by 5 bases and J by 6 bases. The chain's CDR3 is CASSVAQGAEAFF. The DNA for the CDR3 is TGTGCCAGCAGCGTAGCTCAGGGGGCTGAAGCTTTCTTT. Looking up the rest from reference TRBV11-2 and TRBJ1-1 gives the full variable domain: EAGVAQSPRYKIIEKRQSVAFWCNPISGHATLYWYQQILGQGPKLLIQFQNNGVVDDSQLPKDRFSAERLKGVDSTLKIQPAKLEDSAVYLCASSVAQGAEAFFGQGTRLTVV.

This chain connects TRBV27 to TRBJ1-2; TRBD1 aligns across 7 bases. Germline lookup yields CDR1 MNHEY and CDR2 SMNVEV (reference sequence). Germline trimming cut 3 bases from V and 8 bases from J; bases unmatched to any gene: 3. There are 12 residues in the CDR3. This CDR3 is CASSFSGGGYTF. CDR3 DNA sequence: TGTGCCAGCAGTTTTTCAGGGGGGGGCTACACCTTC.

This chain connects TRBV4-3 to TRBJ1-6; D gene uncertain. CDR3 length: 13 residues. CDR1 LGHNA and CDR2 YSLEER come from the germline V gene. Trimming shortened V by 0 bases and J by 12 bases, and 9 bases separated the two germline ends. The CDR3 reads CASSQDGVLPLHF. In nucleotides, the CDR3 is TGCGCCAGCAGCCAAGACGGGGTTTTACCCCTCCACTTT.

The CDR3 DNA is TGTGCCAGCAGCTCCGGACAGGCGAACACTGAAGCTTTCTTT. Protein: CASSSGQANTEAFF. The chain couples TRBV11-2 to TRBJ1-1; 7 bases align to TRBD1. Germline CDR1 is SGHAT and CDR2 is FQNNGV. The J segment lost 1 base and the V segment lost 4 bases, leaving 3 bases of the junction unmatched. The CDR3 contains 14 residues.

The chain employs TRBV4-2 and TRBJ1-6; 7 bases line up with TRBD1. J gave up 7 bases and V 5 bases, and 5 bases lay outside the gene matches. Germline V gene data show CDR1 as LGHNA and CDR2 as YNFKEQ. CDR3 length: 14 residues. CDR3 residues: CASSYTGVNSPLHF. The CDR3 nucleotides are TGTGCCAGCAGCTACACAGGGGTAAATTCACCCCTCCACTTT.

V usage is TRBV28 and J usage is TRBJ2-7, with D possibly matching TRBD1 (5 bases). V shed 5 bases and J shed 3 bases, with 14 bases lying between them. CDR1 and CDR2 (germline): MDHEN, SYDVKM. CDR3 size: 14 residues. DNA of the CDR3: TGTGCCAGCAGTCTACCAGGGAATGTCTACGAGCAGTACTTC. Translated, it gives CASSLPGNVYEQYF.

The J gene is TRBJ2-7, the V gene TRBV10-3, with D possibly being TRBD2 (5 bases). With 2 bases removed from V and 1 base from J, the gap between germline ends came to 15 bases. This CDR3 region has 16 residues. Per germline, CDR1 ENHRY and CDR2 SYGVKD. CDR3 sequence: CAISETYGIFSYEQYF. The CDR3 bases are TGTGCCATCAGTGAGACCTACGGGATATTTTCCTACGAGCAGTACTTC.

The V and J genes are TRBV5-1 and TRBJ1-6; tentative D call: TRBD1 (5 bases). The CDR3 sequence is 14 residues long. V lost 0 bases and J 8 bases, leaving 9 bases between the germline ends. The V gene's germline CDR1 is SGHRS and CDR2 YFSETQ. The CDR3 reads CASSLGQGDSPLHF. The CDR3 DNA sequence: TGCGCCAGCAGCTTGGGTCAGGGTGATTCACCCCTCCACTTT.

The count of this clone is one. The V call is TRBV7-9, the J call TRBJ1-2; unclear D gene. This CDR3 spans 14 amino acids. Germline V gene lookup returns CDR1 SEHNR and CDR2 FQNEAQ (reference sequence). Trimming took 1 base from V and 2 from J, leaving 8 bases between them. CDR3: CASSLGTQNYGYTF. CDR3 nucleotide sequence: TGTGCCAGCAGCTTAGGGACTCAAAACTATGGCTACACCTTC. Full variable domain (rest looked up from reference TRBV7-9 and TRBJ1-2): DTGVSQNPRHKITKRGQNVTFRCDPISEHNRLYWYRQTLGQGPEFLTYFQNEAQLEKSRLLSDRFSAERPKGSFSTLEIQRTEQGDSAMYLCASSLGTQNYGYTFGSGTRLTVV.

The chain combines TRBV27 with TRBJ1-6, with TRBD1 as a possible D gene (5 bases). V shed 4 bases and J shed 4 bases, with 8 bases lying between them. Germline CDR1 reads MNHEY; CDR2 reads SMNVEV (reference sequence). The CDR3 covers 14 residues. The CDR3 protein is CASSSPGYNSPLHF. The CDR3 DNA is TGTGCCAGCAGTTCCCCAGGGTATAATTCACCCCTCCACTTT.

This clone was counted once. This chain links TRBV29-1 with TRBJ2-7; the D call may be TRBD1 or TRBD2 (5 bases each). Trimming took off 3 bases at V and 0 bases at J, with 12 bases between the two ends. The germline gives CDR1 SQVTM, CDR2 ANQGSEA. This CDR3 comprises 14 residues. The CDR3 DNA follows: TGCAGCGTTGATGGGTCAGGGAGCTCCTACGAGCAGTACTTC. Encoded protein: CSVDGSGSSYEQYF.

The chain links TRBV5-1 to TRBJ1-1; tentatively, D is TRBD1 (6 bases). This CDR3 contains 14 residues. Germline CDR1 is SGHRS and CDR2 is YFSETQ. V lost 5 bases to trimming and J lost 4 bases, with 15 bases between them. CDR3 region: CASRSTGLATEAFF. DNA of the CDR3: TGCGCCAGCAGATCTACAGGGCTAGCCACTGAAGCTTTCTTT.

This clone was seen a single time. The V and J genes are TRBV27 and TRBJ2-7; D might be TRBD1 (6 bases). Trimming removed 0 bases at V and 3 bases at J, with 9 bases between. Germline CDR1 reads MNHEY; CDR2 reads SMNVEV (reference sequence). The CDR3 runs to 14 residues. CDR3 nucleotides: TGTGCCAGCAGTTTATCACAGGGCCGCTACGAGCAGTACTTC. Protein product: CASSLSQGRYEQYF.

In DNA, the CDR3 is TGTGCCAGCGAAGACATGGGGCCGGGGCAGTTCTTC. It codes for CASEDMGPGQFF. The chain joins TRBV13 to TRBJ2-1; D might be TRBD1 (5 bases). The germline V and J ends were trimmed by 8 bases and 12 bases, with 17 bases remaining between them. Germline V gives CDR1 PRHDT, CDR2 FYEKMQ (reference sequence). The CDR3 length is 12 residues.

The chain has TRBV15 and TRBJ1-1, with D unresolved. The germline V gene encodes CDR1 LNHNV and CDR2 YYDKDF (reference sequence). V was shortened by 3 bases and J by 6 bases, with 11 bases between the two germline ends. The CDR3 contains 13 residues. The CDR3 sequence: CATSSLGSAEAFF. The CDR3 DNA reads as TGTGCCACCAGCAGCTTAGGGTCCGCTGAAGCTTTCTTT.

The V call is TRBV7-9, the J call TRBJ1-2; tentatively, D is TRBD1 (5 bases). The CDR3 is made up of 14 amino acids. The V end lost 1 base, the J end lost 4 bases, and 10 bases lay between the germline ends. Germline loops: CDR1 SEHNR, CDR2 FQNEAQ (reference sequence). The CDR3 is CASSLDLGRYGYTF. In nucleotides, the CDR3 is TGTGCCAGCAGCTTAGATCTGGGACGCTATGGCTACACCTTC.

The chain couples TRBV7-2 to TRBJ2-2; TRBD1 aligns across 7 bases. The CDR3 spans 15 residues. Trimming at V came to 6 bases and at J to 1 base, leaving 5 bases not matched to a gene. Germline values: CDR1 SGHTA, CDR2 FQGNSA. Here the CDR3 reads CASRSGTVNTGELFF. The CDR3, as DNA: TGTGCCAGCAGATCAGGGACAGTGAACACCGGGGAGCTGTTTTTT.

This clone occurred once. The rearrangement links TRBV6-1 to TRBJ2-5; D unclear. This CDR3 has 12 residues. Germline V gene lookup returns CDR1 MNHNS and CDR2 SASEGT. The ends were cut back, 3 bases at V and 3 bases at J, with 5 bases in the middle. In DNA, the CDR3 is TGTGCCAGCAGTGAGACCGAAGAGACCCAGTACTTC. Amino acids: CASSETEETQYF.

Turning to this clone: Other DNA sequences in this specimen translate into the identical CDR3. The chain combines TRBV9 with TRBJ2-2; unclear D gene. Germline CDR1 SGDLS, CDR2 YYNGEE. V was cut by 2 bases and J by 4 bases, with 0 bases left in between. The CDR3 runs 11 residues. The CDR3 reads CASSVTGELFF. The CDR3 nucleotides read TGTGCCAGCAGCGTCACCGGGGAGCTGTTTTTT.